This T cell receptor (beta chain) comes out of a study of shared clonotypes between healthy human individuals. General study results and limits: It was expected that sequencing depth would affect clonotype sharing among donors. Non-shared clonotypes had lower generation probabilities than clonotypes shared by all four sorted-subset donors.

The CDR3 extends over 12 amino acids. The germline V gene encodes CDR1 SNHLY and CDR2 FYNNEI. Trimming shortened V by 7 bases and J by 1 base, and 7 bases separated the two germline ends. TCRdb's copy holds only in-frame clones and misses some; the assay was immunoSEQ multiplex PCR. This sample has 700,000 or so clones, with roughly 78% found just once. As concerns this clone: As yet, its antigen is unknown.

The clonotype was recovered from a woman in her 30s in good health. The chain couples TRBV2 to TRBJ1-1; D not resolved. The sequencing sample was made of memory CD4+ T cells sorted from blood. Subset of the sample: CD45RA-negative fraction. The CDR3 here is CASTVSNTEAFF. In DNA, the CDR3 is TGTGCCAGCACGGTTTCGAACACTGAAGCTTTCTTT.